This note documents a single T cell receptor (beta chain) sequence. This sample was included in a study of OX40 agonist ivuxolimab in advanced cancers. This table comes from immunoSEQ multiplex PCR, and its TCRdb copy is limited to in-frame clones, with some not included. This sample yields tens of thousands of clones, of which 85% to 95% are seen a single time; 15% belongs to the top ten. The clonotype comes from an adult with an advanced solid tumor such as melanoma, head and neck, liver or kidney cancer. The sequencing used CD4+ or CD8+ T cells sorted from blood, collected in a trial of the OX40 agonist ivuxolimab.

The CDR3 protein is CASTQIGDTRYNEQFF. CDR3 sequence (DNA): TGTGCCAGCACCCAGATAGGGGACACTAGATACAATGAGCAGTTCTTC. This chain links TRBV28 with TRBJ2-1, with a tentative D call TRBD1 (6 bases). This CDR3 has 16 amino acids. Germline lookup yields CDR1 MDHEN and CDR2 SYDVKM. V lost 7 bases and J 4 bases, leaving 20 bases between the germline ends.